This T cell receptor beta chain was captured by sequencing in a study of T-cell reconstitution after alpha-beta-depleted transplantation in children (dated by TCRdb to about 2016). With regard to the full study: T-cell immune reconstitution after TCRalphabeta/CD19-depleted allogeneic hematopoietic cell transplantation in children was quantitatively tracked in the study by means of TCR repertoire profiling.

This clonotype was found a few times. This clone's antigen is unknown. No base quality values were provided; no much bigger clone lies one nucleotide off. Libraries were constructed by PCR. Sequencing relied on an Illumina HiSeq 2500. TCR library preparation used molecular barcoding, with unique molecular identifiers applied to normalize quantification of the TCRbeta repertoire. The raw public data were reprocessed by TCRdb itself: fastp quality trimming at Q25, MiXCR clonotype calling, in-frame beta chains only. Rows are unified per CDR3 protein, each entry keeping the most common DNA and genes. Here the sample has over 100,000 distinct CDR3 sequences; approximately 8% occur a single time. The ten largest account for 16% of the sample. The germline V gene sets CDR1 to LGHNA and CDR2 to YNFKEQ. The CDR3 runs 15 residues from the cysteine to the phenylalanine. Solely the CDR3 DNA is kept, with 45 bases framed from the first base. The germline ends are 16 bases apart after V is trimmed by 4 bases and J by 6 bases.

The treatment or condition label here, explained by the study, means: allogeneic hematopoietic cell transplantation with graft depleted of TCRalphabeta T cells and CD19 B cells. The transplant recipients were children given TCRalphabeta/CD19-depleted allogeneic hematopoietic cell grafts. Beyond this particular receptor, the publication reports: The apparently early alphabetaT-cell count recovery about two months after transplant was reportedly dependent on only several hundred rapidly expanded clones derived from non-depleted graft cells. In some patients, the high TCRbeta diversity seen at day 60 was put down to recipient T cells and intrathymic progenitors that had survived conditioning. Over subsequent months, a decline in hyperexpanded clone frequencies was noted, and after one year, T-cell counts and TCRbeta diversity were mostly ascribed to newly produced T cells.

The V and J genes are TRBV4-2 and TRBJ2-4; perhaps TRBD2 is the D gene, with 5 bases matching. The clonotype originates from a boy aged 2 to 10 with acute lymphoblastic leukemia, due to receive a stem cell transplant. This material consisted of PBMCs, taken before TCRalphabeta/CD19-depleted stem cell transplant. The CDR3 amino acid sequence is: CASSPGVPRGNIQYF. The bases read TGTGCCAGCAGCCCCGGGGTCCCCCGAGGAAACATTCAGTACTTC.